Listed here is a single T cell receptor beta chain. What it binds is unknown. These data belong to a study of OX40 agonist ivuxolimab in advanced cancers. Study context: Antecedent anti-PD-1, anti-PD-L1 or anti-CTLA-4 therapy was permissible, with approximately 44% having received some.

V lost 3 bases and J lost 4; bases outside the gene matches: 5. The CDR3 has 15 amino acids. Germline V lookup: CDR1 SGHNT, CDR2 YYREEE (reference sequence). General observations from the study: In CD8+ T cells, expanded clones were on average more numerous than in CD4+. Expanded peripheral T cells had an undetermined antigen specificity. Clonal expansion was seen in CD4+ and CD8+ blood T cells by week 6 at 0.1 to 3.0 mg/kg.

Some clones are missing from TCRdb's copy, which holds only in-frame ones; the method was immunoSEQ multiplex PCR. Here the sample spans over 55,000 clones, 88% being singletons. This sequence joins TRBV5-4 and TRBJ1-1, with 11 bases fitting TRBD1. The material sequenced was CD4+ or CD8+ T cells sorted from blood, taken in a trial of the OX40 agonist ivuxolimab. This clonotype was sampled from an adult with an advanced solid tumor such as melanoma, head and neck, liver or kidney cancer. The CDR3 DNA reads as TGTGCCAGCAGCTGGGGACAGGGGGTTATCACTGAAGCTTTCTTT. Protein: CASSWGQGVITEAFF.